The present TCR beta chain was sequenced within a study of T cell responses to AZD1222 COVID-19 vaccine. The table came from immunoSEQ multiplex PCR; TCRdb's copy has only in-frame clones and leaves some out. The sample shows some 140,000 clones, 90% of them seen only once. V lost 3 bases and J 1 base, leaving 13 bases between the germline ends. This CDR3 spans 16 amino acids. Germline loops: CDR1 SEHNR, CDR2 FQNEAQ (reference sequence). Whole-study findings and limits: Clonal diversity was possibly underestimated, and the donors were mostly white British, with more females. Following two doses of AZD1222, Spike-specific TCR breadth and depth rose. Mapped onto spike, vaccine-associated CD4 TCRs spanned it and were dominant at 160-218 and 743-854.

Details on this clone: Its antigen is unknown.

This TCR was sampled from an adult in good health. The gene calls are TRBV7-9 and TRBJ2-4; D remains ambiguous. The starting material was peripheral blood, obtained on day 0 of AZD1222 vaccination. CDR3 loop: CASSFTGSGAKNIQYF. The CDR3 region has the DNA TGTGCCAGCAGCTTCACGGGCAGTGGTGCCAAAAACATTCAGTACTTC. The whole variable domain, remainder taken from reference TRBV7-9 and TRBJ2-4, is DTGVSQNPRHKITKRGQNVTFRCDPISEHNRLYWYRQTLGQGPEFLTYFQNEAQLEKSRLLSDRFSAERPKGSFSTLEIQRTEQGDSAMYLCASSFTGSGAKNIQYFGAGTRLSVL.